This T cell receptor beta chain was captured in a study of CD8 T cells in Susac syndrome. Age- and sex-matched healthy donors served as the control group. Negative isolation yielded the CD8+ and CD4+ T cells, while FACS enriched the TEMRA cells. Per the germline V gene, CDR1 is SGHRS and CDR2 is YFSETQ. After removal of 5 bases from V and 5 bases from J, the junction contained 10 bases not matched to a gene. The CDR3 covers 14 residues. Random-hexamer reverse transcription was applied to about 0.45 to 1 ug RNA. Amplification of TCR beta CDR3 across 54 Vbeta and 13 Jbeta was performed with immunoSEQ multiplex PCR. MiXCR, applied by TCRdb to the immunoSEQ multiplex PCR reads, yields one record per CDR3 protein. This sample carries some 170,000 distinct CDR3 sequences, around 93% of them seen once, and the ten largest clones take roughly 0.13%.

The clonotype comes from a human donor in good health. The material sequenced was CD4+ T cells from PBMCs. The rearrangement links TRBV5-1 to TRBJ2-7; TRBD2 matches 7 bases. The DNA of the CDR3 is TGCGCCAGCAGTCCCGGACTAGGAGGCAACGAGCAGTACTTC. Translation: CASSPGLGGNEQYF.